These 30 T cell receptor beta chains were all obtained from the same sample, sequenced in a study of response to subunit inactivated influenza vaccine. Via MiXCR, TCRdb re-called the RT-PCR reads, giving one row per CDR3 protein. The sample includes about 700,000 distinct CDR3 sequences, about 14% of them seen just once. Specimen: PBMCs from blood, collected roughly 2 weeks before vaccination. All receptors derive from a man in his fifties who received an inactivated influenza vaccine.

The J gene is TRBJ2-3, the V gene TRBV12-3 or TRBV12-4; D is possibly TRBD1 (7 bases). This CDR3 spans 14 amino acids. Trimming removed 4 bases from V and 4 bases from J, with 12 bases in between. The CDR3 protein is CASSSTRGADTQYF. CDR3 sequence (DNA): TGTGCCAGCAGTTCGACCAGGGGGGCAGATACGCAGTATTTT.

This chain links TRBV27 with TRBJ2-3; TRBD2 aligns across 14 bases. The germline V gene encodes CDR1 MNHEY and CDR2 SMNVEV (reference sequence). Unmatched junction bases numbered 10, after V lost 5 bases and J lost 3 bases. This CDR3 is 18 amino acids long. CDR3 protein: CASSGLTSGRAFTDTQYF. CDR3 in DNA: TGTGCCAGCAGTGGTCTGACTAGCGGGAGGGCCTTTACAGATACGCAGTATTTT.

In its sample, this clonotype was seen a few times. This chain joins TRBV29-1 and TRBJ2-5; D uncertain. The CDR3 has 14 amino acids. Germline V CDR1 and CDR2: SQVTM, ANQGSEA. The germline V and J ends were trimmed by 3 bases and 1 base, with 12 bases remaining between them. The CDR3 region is CSVDATSVQETQYF. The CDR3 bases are TGCAGCGTTGATGCTACGTCAGTCCAAGAGACCCAGTACTTC.

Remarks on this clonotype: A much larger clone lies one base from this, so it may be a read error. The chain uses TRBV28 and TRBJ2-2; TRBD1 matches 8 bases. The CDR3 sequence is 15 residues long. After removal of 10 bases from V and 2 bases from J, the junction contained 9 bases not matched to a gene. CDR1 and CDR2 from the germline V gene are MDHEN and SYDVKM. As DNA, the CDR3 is TGTGCCATCAGAAGACAGGGGCGAAACACCGGGGAGCTGTTTTTT. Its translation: CAIRRQGRNTGELFF.

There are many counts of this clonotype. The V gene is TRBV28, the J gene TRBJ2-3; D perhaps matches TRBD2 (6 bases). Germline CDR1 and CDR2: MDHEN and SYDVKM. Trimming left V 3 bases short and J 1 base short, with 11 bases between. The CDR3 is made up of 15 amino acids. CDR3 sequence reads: CASSFYGGGTDTQYF. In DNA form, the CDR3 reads TGTGCCAGCAGTTTTTACGGCGGGGGCACAGATACGCAGTATTTT.

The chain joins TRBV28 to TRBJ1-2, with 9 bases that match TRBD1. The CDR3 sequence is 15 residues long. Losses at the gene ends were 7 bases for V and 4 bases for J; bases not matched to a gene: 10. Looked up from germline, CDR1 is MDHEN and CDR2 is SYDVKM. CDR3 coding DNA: TGTGCCAGCAAACCCCCGGGACAGGGTGTCTATGGCTACACCTTC. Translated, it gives CASKPPGQGVYGYTF.

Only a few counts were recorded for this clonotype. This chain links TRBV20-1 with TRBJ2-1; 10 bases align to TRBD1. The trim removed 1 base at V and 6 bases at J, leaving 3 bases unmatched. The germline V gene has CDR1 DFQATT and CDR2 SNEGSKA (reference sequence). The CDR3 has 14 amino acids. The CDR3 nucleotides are TGCAGTGCTAGAGGCCGGGACAGGGGCAATGAGCAGTTCTTC. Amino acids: CSARGRDRGNEQFF.

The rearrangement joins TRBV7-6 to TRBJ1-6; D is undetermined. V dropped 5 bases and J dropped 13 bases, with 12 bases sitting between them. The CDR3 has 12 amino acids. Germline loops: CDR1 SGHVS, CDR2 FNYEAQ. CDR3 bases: TGTGCCAGCAGCGCAACTGGGAACCCCCTCCACTTT. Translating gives CASSATGNPLHF.

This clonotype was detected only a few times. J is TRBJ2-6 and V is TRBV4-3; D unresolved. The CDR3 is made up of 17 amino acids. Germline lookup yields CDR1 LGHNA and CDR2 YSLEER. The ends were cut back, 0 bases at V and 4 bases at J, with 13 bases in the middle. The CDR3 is CASSQESVRPGANVLTF. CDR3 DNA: TGCGCCAGCAGCCAAGAGTCTGTCCGACCCGGGGCCAACGTCCTGACTTTC.

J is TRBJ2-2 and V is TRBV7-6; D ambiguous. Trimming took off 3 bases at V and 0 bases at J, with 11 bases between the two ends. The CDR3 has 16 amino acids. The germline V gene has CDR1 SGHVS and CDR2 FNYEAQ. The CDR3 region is CASSLETAANTGELFF. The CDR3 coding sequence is TGTGCCAGCAGCTTGGAAACAGCCGCGAACACCGGGGAGCTGTTTTTT.

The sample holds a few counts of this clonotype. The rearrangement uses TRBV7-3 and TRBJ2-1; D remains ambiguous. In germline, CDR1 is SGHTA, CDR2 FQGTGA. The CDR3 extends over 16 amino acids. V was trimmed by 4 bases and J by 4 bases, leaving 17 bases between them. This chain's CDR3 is CASSSQLGLRYNEQFF. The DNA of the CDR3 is TGTGCCAGCAGCTCCCAACTTGGGCTACGGTACAATGAGCAGTTCTTC.

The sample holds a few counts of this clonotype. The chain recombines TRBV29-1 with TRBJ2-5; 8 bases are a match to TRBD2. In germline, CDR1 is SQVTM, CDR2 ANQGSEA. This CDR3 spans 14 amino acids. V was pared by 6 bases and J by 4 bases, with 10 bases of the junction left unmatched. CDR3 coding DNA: TGCAGCGTACCCCGGGGGGGGGCTCGAGAGACCCAGTACTTC. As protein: CSVPRGGARETQYF.

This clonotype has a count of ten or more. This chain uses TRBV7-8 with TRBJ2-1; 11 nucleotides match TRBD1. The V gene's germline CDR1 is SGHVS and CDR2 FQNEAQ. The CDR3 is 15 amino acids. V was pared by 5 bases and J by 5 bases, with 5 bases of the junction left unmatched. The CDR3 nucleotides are TGTGCCAGCAGCCGGGACAGGGGGAGGGACAATGAGCAGTTCTTC. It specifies CASSRDRGRDNEQFF.

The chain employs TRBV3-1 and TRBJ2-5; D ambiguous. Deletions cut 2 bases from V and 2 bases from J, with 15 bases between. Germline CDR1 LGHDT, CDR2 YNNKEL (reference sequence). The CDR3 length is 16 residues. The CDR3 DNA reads TGTGCCAGCAGCCAACGCAGTGATGGAAGGCAAGAGACCCAGTACTTC. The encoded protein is CASSQRSDGRQETQYF.

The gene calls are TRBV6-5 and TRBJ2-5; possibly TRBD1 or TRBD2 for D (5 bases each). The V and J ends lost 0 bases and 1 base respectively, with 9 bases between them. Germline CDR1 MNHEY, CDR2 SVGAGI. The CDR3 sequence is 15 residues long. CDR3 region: CASSYSGDPQETQYF. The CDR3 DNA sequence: TGTGCCAGCAGTTACTCGGGGGACCCCCAAGAGACCCAGTACTTC.

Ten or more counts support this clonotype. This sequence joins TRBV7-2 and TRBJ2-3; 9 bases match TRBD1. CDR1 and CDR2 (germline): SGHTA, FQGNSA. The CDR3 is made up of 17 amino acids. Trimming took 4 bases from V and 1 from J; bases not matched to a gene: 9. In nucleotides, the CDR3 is TGTGCCAGCAGCTCCTTATTGGGACAGGGAGGCACAGATACGCAGTATTTT. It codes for CASSSLLGQGGTDTQYF.

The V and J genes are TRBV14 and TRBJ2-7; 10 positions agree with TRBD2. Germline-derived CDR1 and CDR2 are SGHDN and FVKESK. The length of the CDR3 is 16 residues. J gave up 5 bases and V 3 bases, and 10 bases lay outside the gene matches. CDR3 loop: CASSHGAGGPYHEQYF. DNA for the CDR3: TGTGCCAGCAGCCACGGAGCGGGAGGGCCTTACCACGAGCAGTACTTC.

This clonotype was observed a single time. The DNA for the CDR3 is TGTGCCAGCAGCCAAGATCTGGAGAGTGAGCAGTTCTTC. Residues: CASSQDLESEQFF. The chain carries TRBV3-1 and TRBJ2-1; D uncertain. V was pared by 0 bases and J by 9 bases, with 9 bases between. The germline gives CDR1 LGHDT, CDR2 YNNKEL (reference sequence). The CDR3 is made up of 13 amino acids.

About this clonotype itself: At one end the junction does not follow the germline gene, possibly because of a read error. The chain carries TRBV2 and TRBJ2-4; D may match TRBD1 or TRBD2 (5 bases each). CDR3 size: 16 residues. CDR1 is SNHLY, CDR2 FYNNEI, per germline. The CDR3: CASREGPGPAKNIQYF. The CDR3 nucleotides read TGTGCCAGCCGTGAAGGCCCGGGACCAGCCAAAAACATTCAGTACTTC.

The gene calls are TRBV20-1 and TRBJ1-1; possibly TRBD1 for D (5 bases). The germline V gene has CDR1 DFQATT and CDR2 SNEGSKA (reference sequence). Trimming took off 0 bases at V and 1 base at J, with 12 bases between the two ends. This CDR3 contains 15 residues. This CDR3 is CSARDKKGTNTEAFF. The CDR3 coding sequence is TGCAGTGCTAGAGATAAGAAAGGGACGAACACTGAAGCTTTCTTT.

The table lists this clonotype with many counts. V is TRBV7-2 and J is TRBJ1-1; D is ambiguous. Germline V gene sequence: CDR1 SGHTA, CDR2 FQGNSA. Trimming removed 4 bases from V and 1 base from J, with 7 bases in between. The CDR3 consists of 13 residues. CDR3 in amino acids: CASSSKRNTEAFF. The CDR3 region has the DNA TGTGCCAGCAGCTCGAAGCGGAACACTGAAGCTTTCTTT.

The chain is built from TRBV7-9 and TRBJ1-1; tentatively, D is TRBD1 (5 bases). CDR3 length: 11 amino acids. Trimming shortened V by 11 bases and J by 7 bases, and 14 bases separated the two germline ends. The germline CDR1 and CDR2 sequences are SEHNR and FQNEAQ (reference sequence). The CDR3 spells CAGSRDLEAFF. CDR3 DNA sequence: TGTGCCGGCTCGAGGGACCTTGAAGCTTTCTTT.

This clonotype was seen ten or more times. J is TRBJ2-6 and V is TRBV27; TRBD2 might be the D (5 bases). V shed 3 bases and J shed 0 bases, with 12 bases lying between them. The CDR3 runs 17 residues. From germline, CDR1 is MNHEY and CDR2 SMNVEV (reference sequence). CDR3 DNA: TGTGCCAGCAGTTTCCTGGCGGGTTCCTCTGGGGCCAACGTCCTGACTTTC. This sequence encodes CASSFLAGSSGANVLTF.

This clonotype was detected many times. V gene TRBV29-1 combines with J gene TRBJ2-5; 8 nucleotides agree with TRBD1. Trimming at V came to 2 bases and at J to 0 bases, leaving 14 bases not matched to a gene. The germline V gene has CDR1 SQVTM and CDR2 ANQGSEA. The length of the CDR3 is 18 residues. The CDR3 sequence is CSVEKGGTGSTYQETQYF. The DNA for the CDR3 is TGCAGCGTTGAAAAAGGAGGGACAGGCAGCACGTACCAAGAGACCCAGTACTTC.

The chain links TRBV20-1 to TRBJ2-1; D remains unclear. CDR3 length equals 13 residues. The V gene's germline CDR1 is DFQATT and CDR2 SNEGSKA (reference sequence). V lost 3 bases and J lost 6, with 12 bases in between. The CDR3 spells CSASLSGSNEQFF. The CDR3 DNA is TGCAGTGCTAGTTTAAGTGGTAGCAATGAGCAGTTCTTC.

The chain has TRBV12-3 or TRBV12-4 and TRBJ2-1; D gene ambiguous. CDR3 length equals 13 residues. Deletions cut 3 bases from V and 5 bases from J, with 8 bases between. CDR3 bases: TGTGCCAGCAGTTTTTACTCTCACAATGAGCAGTTCTTC. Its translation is CASSFYSHNEQFF.

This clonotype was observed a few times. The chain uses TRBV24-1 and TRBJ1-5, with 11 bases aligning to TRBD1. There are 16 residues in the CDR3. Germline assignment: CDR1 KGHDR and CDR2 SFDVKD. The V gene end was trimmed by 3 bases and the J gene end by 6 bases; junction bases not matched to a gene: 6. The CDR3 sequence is CATSDTTDRGLQPQHF. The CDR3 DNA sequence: TGTGCCACCAGTGATACTACGGACAGGGGGCTTCAGCCCCAGCATTTT.

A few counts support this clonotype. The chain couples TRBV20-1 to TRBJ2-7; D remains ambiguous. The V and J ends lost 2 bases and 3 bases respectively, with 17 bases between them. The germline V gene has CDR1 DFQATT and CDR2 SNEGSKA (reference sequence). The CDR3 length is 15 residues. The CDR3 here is CSARPREPNHYEQYF. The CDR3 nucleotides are TGCAGTGCTAGACCTAGGGAACCGAATCACTACGAGCAGTACTTC.

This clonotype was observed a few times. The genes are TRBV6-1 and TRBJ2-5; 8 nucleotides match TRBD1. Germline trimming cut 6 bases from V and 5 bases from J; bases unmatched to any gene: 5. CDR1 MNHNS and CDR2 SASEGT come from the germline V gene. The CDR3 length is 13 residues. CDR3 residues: CASRRQGLETQYF. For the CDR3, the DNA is TGTGCCAGCAGGAGACAGGGGCTGGAGACCCAGTACTTC.

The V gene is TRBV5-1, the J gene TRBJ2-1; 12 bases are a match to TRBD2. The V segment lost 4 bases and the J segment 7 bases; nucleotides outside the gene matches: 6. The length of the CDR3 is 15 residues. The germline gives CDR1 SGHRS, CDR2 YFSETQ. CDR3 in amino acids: CASSTLAGGPNEQFF. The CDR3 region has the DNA TGCGCCAGCAGCACCCTAGCGGGAGGGCCTAATGAGCAGTTCTTC.